Listed below are T cell receptor beta chains from one sample, sequenced in a study of CD8+CD57+ T cells in acquired aplastic anemia. TCRdb reprocessed the reads via MiXCR and lists one record per CDR3 protein. The sample records around 190,000 distinct CDR3 sequences, around 60% being singletons. Sequenced input: sorted CD4+, CD8+, or CD8+CD57+ T cells (not recorded which) from PBMCs. The source is a human donor in good health. Both conserved end residues are part of each CDR3. D genes are given only for firm matches.

CDR3aa	v_gene	j_gene	d_gene
CASSIRTGNNSPLHF	TRBV25-1	TRBJ1-6	TRBD1
CATSPSTHLADTQYF	TRBV15	TRBJ2-3	-
CASSRDRANDEQFF	TRBV7-9	TRBJ2-1	TRBD1
CASSPEGTETEAFF	TRBV7-9	TRBJ1-1	TRBD1
CASSSRAYEQYF	TRBV7-9	TRBJ2-7	-
CASGTSGSRNEQFF	TRBV2	TRBJ2-1	TRBD2
CASSVGEGSSYEQYF	TRBV6-1	TRBJ2-7	-
CASSPLLNSPLHF	TRBV7-2	TRBJ1-6	-
CASRVMGGGNNEQFF	TRBV19	TRBJ2-1	TRBD2
CASLDTKDTQYF	TRBV18	TRBJ2-3	-
CASSLGAGEGTDTQYF	TRBV12-3/TRBV12-4	TRBJ2-3	-
CASSYSLWGVTDTQYF	TRBV6-2/TRBV6-3	TRBJ2-3	-
CASSISGSHNEQFF	TRBV19	TRBJ2-1	TRBD2
CASNGDRGNTIYF	TRBV2	TRBJ1-3	-
CASSRGGTSGRVEQYF	TRBV7-8	TRBJ2-7	TRBD2
CASSLDREQYF	TRBV7-9	TRBJ2-7	-
CSARDREGELFF	TRBV20-1	TRBJ2-2	-
CASSLTPSGQTGELFF	TRBV7-8	TRBJ2-2	-
CASSQAGSKNTEAFF	TRBV5-1	TRBJ1-1	-
CASSPRDTDTQYF	TRBV5-1	TRBJ2-3	-
CASSLDSRVGPLLETQYF	TRBV5-5	TRBJ2-5	-
CASSQRGGSGELFF	TRBV5-4	TRBJ2-2	TRBD2
CASSPRNTIYF	TRBV12-3/TRBV12-4	TRBJ1-3	-